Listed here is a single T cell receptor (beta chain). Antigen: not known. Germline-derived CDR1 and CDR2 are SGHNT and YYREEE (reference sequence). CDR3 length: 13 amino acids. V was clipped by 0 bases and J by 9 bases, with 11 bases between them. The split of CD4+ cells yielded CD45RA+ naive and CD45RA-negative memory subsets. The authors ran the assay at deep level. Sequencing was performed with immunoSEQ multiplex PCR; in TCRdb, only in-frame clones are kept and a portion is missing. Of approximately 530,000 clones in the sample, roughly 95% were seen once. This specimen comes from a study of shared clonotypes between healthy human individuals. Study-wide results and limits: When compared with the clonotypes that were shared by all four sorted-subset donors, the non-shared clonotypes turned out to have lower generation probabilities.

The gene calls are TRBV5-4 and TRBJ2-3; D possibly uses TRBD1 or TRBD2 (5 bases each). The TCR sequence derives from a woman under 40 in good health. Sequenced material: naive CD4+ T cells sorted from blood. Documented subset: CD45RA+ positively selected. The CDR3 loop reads CASSLVGAGTQYF. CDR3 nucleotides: TGTGCCAGCAGCTTGGTCGGGGCAGGGACGCAGTATTTT.